This note documents a single T cell receptor (beta chain) sequence. This entry belongs to a study of T cells expressing NK-cell markers. Study-level background: Beta-chain profiling covered CD3+CD56+NKG2C+, CD3+CD56+NKG2C- and CD3+CD56-NKG2C+ sorted subsets. Of eight sequenced donors, seven were HCMV-seropositive and one HCMV-seronegative.

TCRdb re-called the 5' RACE reads, yielding one record per CDR3 amino acid sequence without DNA. The sample holds approximately 150,000 distinct CDR3 sequences. Germline V CDR1 and CDR2: SGHRS, YFSETQ. The CDR3 runs to 14 residues. The source of this sequence is a woman between 18 and 75 years old in good health. The specimen sequenced was blood T cells: a sorted CD56 or NKG2C T cell subset, CD4+ or CD8+ T cells, or bulk PBMC T cells (not recorded which). The rearrangement joins TRBV5-1 to TRBJ2-3; TCRdb lists TRBD1, though no DNA is available to test this call. CDR3 amino acids: CASSRDRAPDTQYF.